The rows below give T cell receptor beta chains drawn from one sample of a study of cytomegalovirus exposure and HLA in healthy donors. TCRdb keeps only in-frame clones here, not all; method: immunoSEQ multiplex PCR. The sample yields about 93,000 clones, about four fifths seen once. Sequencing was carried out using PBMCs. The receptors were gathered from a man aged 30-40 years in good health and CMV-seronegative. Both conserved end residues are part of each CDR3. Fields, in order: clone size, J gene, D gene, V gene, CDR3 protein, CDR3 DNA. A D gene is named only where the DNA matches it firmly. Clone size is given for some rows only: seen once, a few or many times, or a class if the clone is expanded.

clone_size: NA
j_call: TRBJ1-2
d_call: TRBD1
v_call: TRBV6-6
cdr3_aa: CASSFLLDRGYGYTF
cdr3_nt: TGTGCCAGCAGTTTCCTCCTGGACAGGGGATATGGCTACACCTTC

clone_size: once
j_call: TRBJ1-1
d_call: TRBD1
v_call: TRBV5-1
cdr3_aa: CASSFEGATEAFF
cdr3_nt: TGCGCCAGCAGCTTCGAGGGGGCCACTGAAGCTTTCTTT

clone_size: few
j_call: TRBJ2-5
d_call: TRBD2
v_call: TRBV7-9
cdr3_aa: CASSYSGSSETQYF
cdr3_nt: TGTGCCAGCAGCTATAGCGGGAGCTCGGAGACCCAGTACTTC

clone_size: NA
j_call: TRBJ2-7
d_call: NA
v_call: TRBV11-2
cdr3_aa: CASSSSFWAGSYEQYF
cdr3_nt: TGTGCCAGCAGCTCCTCTTTTTGGGCGGGGTCCTACGAGCAGTACTTC

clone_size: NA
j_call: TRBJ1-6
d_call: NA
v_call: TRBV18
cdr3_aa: CASSPLGRQAVGSPLHF
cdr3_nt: TGTGCCAGCTCACCGCTCGGACGACAGGCGGTGGGGTCACCCCTCCACTTT

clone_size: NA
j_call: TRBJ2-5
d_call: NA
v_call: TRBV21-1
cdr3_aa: CASSPQAQETQYF
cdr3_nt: TGTGCCAGCAGCCCCCAGGCTCAAGAGACCCAGTACTTC

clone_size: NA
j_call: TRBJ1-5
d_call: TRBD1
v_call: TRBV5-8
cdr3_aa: CASSYRDRGRQPQHF
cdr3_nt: TGTGCCAGCAGCTACCGGGACAGGGGGCGTCAGCCCCAGCATTTT

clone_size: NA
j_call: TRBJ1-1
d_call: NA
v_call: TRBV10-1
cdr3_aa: CASSEFVDLSEAFF
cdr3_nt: TGCGCCAGCAGTGAGTTCGTTGACTTATCTGAAGCTTTCTTT

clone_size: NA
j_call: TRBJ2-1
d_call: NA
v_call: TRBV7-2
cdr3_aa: CASSFRAGSSYNEQFF
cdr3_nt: TGTGCCAGCAGCTTTCGGGCGGGGAGCTCCTACAATGAGCAGTTCTTC

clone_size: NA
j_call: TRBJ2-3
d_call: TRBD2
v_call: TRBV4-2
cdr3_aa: CASSQSGGLGDTQYF
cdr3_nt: TGTGCCAGCAGCCAAAGCGGGGGGCTAGGGGATACGCAGTATTTT

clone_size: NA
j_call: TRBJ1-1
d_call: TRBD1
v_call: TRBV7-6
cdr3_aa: CASSFAAGGKTEAFF
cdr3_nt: TGTGCCAGCAGCTTTGCTGCAGGGGGGAAAACTGAAGCTTTCTTT

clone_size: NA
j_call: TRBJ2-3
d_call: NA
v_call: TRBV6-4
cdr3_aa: CASSDSRGGADTQYF
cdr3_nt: TGTGCCAGCAGTGACTCGAGGGGGGGGGCAGATACGCAGTATTTT

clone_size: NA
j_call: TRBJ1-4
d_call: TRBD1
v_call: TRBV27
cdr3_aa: CASSFSRGQEKLFF
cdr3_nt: TGTGCCAGCAGTTTCTCCAGGGGGCAGGAAAAACTGTTTTTT

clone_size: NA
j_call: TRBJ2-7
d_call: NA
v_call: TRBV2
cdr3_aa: CASSSREEQYF
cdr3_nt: TGTGCCAGCAGTTCCCGGGAGGAGCAGTACTTC

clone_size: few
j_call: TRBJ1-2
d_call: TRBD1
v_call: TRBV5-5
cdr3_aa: CASSPGTGYGYTF
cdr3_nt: TGTGCCAGCAGCCCTGGGACAGGGTATGGCTACACCTTC

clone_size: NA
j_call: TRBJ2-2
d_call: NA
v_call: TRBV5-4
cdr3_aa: CASSQGRTGELFF
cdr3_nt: TGTGCCAGCAGCCAGGGGCGCACCGGGGAGCTGTTTTTT

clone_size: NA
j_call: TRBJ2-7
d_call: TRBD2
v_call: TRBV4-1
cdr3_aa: CASSQDYDSGRAEQYF
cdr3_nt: TGCGCCAGCAGCCAAGATTACGACAGCGGGAGGGCCGAGCAGTACTTC

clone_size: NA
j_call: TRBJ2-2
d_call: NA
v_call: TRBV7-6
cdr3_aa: CASSLLGGNTGELFF
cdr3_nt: TGTGCCAGCAGCTTATTGGGGGGGAACACCGGGGAGCTGTTTTTT

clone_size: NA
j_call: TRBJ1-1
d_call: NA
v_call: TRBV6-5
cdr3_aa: CASSSRQVMNTEAFF
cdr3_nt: TGTGCCAGCAGTTCCCGACAGGTGATGAACACTGAAGCTTTCTTT

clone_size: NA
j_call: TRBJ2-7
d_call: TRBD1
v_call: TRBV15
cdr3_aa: CATSAAGTGRREQYF
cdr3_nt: TGTGCCACCAGCGCAGCCGGGACAGGGAGGCGCGAGCAGTACTTC

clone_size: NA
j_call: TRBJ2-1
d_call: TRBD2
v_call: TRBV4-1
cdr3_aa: CASSQDEISGRLYEQFF
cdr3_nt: TGCGCCAGCAGCCAAGATGAGATTAGCGGGAGGCTCTATGAGCAGTTCTTC

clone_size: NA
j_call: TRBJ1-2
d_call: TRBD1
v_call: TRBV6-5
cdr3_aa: CASSNRGGYTF
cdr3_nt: TGTGCCAGCAGCAACAGGGGCGGCTACACCTTC

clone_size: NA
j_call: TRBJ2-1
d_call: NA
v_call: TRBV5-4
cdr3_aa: CASSGAGGGTNNEQFF
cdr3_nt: TGTGCCAGCAGCGGGGCCGGAGGGGGCACGAACAATGAGCAGTTCTTC

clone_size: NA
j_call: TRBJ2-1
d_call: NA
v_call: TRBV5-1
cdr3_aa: CASSPAAGNNEQFF
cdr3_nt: TGCGCCAGCAGCCCGGCGGCAGGGAACAATGAGCAGTTCTTC

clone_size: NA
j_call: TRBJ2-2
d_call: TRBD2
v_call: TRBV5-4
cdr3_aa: CASSLGLAGTGELFF
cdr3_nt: TGTGCCAGCAGCTTGGGACTAGCGGGGACCGGGGAGCTGTTTTTT

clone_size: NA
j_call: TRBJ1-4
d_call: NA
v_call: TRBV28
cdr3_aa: CASSLGGTHEKLFF
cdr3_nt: TGTGCCAGCAGTTTAGGGGGGACCCATGAAAAACTGTTTTTT

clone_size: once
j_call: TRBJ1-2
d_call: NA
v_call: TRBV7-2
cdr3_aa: CASSLQGLMEGYTF
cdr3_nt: TGTGCCAGCAGCTTACAGGGCCTGATGGAGGGCTACACCTTC

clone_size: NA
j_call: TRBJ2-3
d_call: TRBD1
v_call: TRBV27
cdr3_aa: CASRTSGQGATDTQYF
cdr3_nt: TGTGCCAGCAGAACCTCCGGACAGGGGGCAACAGATACGCAGTATTTT

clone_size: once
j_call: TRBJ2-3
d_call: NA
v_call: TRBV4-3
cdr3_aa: CASSQDSQADTQYF
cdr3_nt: TGCGCCAGCAGCCAGGACTCCCAGGCCGATACGCAGTATTTT

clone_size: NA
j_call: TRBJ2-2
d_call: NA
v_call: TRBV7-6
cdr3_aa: CASRDSRTGELFF
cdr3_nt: TGTGCCAGCAGAGACAGCCGCACCGGGGAGCTGTTTTTT

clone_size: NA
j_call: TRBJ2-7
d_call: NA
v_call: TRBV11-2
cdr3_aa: CASSLGQGPYEQYF
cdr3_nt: TGTGCCAGCAGCTTAGGGCAGGGGCCGTACGAGCAGTACTTC

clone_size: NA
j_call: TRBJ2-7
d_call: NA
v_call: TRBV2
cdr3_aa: CASKPWEAVPPYEQYF
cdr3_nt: TGTGCCAGCAAACCCTGGGAGGCGGTCCCCCCCTACGAGCAGTACTTC

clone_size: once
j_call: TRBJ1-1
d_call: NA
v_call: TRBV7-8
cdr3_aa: CASSLGARNTEAFF
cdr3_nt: TGTGCCAGCAGCTTAGGGGCCAGAAACACTGAAGCTTTCTTT

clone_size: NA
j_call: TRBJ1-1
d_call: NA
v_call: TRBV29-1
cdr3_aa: CSVVTLGLRQEAFF
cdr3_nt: TGCAGCGTTGTGACGCTGGGACTCCGTCAGGAAGCTTTCTTT

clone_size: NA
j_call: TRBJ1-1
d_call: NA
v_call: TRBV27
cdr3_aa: CASSWRQRTEAFF
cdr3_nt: TGTGCCAGCAGTTGGAGGCAGCGAACTGAAGCTTTCTTT

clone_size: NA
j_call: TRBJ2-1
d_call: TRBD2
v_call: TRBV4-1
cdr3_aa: CASSQGLAGGLSIDEQFF
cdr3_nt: TGCGCCAGCAGCCAGGGACTAGCGGGAGGGTTGTCAATCGATGAGCAGTTCTTC

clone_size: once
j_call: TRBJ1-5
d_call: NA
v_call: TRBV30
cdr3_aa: CAWSRRAGVNQPQHF
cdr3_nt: TGTGCCTGGAGTAGACGGGCAGGGGTCAATCAGCCCCAGCATTTT

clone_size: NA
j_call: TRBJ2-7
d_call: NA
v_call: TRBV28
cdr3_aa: CASSQSRHPIFHEQYF
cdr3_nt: TGTGCCAGCAGTCAAAGCAGACACCCGATTTTCCACGAGCAGTACTTC

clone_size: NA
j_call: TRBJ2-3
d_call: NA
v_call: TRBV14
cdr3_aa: CASSLRDPTDTQYF
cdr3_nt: TGTGCCAGCAGCCTTCGGGATCCCACAGATACGCAGTATTTT

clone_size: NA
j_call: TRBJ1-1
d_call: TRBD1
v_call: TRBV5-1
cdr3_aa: CASSPTGDTEAFF
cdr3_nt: TGCGCCAGCAGCCCCACAGGGGACACTGAAGCTTTCTTT

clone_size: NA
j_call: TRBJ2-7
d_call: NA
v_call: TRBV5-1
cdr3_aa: CASRSQFYEQYF
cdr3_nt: TGCGCCAGCCGGTCCCAATTCTACGAGCAGTACTTC

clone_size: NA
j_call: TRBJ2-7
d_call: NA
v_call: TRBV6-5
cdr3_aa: CASSYEGEQYF
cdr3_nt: TGTGCCAGCAGTTACGAGGGAGAGCAGTACTTC

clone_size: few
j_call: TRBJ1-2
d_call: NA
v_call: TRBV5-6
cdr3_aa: CASSLDATEPYGYTF
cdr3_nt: TGTGCCAGCAGCTTGGACGCGACAGAGCCCTATGGCTACACCTTC

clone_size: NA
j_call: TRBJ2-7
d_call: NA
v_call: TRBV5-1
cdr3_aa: CASSLDPHEGEQYF
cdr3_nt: TGCGCCAGCAGCTTGGATCCGCACGAGGGCGAGCAGTACTTC

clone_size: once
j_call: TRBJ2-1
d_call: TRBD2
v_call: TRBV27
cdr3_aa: CASSLLVRGGPYNEQFF
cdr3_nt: TGTGCCAGCAGTTTATTGGTTCGGGGGGGTCCCTACAATGAGCAGTTCTTC

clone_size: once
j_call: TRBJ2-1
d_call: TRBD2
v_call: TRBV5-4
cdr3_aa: CASSLGGRARNEQFF
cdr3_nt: TGTGCCAGCAGCTTGGGCGGGAGGGCGAGGAATGAGCAGTTCTTC

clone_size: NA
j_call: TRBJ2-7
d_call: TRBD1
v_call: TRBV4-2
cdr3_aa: CASSKGQSYEQYF
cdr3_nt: TGTGCCAGCAGCAAGGGACAGTCTTACGAGCAGTACTTC

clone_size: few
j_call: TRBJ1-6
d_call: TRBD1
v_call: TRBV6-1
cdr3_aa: CACRSGTGHSPLHF
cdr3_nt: TGTGCCTGCCGATCCGGGACAGGGCATTCACCCCTCCACTTT

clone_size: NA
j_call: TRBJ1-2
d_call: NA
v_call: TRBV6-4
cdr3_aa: CASSETPWGGAYGYTF
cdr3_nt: TGTGCCAGCAGTGAGACCCCGTGGGGGGGAGCATATGGCTACACCTTC

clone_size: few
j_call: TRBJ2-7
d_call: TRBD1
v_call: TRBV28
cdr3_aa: CASKGDRVAVSEQYF
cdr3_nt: TGTGCCAGCAAAGGGGACAGGGTGGCAGTGAGCGAGCAGTACTTC

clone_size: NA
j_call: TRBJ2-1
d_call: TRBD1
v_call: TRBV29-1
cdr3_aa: CSVRTGVNEQFF
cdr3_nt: TGCAGCGTTCGGACAGGGGTCAATGAGCAGTTCTTC